One and the same sample provided the 13 T cell receptor beta chains below, sequenced in a study of CD8 T cells in Susac syndrome. Random hexamers were used to reverse transcribe an amount of about 0.45 to 1 ug RNA. In TCRdb, the immunoSEQ multiplex PCR reads were re-called with MiXCR into one record per CDR3 protein. The table lists approximately 210,000 distinct CDR3 sequences, 95% of them singletons. The sequencing sample was made of CD4+ T cells from PBMCs. The origin of the receptors is a human donor with multiple sclerosis.

This clonotype showed up just once. This chain connects TRBV24-1 to TRBJ1-5, with D unclear. Germline loops: CDR1 KGHDR, CDR2 SFDVKD. Between the trimmed V and J ends, which lost 5 bases and 4 bases, there was a span of 5 bases. The CDR3 sequence is 12 residues long. CDR3 residues: CATSAGNQPQHF. CDR3 bases: TGTGCCACCAGTGCCGGGAATCAGCCCCAGCATTTT.

This clonotype is a singleton in its sample. This rearrangement joins TRBV29-1 to TRBJ2-3; D remains unclear. Germline V gene data show CDR1 as SQVTM and CDR2 as ANQGSEA. V lost 5 bases to trimming and J lost 0 bases, with 9 bases between them. This CDR3 contains 13 residues. CDR3 bases: TGCAGCGTTCACTCTCCTAGCACAGATACGCAGTATTTT. Protein: CSVHSPSTDTQYF.

This rearrangement joins TRBV20-1 to TRBJ1-5; D gene unclear. The germline V and J ends were trimmed by 5 bases and 2 bases, with 16 bases remaining between them. CDR1 and CDR2 from the germline V gene are DFQATT and SNEGSKA (reference sequence). The CDR3 totals 15 residues. The CDR3 DNA reads TGCAGTGCTTCATCCCCCGGTCGGGGCAATCAGCCCCAGCATTTT. It is translated as CSASSPGRGNQPQHF.

CDR3 protein: CSARDLQGYGYTF. The CDR3 nucleotides read TGCAGTGCTAGAGATCTCCAAGGGTATGGCTACACCTTC. The chain uses TRBV20-1 and TRBJ1-2, with D uncertain. The CDR3 sequence is 13 residues long. V lost 0 bases to trimming and J lost 5 bases, with 10 bases between them. Germline loops: CDR1 DFQATT, CDR2 SNEGSKA (reference sequence).

The genes are TRBV5-4 and TRBJ2-1; D is uncertain. The CDR3 contains 14 residues. The germline gives CDR1 SGHNT, CDR2 YYREEE (reference sequence). Trimming pared 2 bases from V and 10 bases from J, leaving 16 bases between. CDR3 region: CASSLGLLAREQFF. CDR3 nucleotide sequence: TGTGCCAGCAGCTTAGGCTTGCTTGCTCGGGAGCAGTTCTTC.

This clonotype was seen a single time. The CDR3 here is CASSLRSLTTSGSYNEQFF. In DNA form, the CDR3 reads TGTGCCAGCAGTTTACGCAGCCTTACCACTAGCGGGAGCTACAATGAGCAGTTCTTC. The chain carries TRBV27 and TRBJ2-1; 11 nucleotides agree with TRBD2. Looked up from germline, CDR1 is MNHEY and CDR2 is SMNVEV (reference sequence). The CDR3 loop spans 19 amino acids. The junction had 12 bases not matched to a gene; V was cut back by 2 bases and J by 3 bases.

This clonotype was detected once. This chain joins TRBV3-1 and TRBJ2-1; D is perhaps TRBD2 (6 bases). In germline, CDR1 is LGHDT, CDR2 YNNKEL (reference sequence). This CDR3 has 16 amino acids. V lost 6 bases, J lost 8 bases, and 23 bases lay in between. The DNA of the CDR3 is TGTGCCAGCAGTCCCCAGGACGGGAGAAAGTGGCATGAGCAGTTCTTC. This codes for CASSPQDGRKWHEQFF.

This sequence joins TRBV9 and TRBJ2-5; TRBD2 matches at 8 bases. CDR3 length equals 15 residues. Germline assignment: CDR1 SGDLS and CDR2 YYNGEE. Losses at the gene ends were 0 bases for V and 5 bases for J; bases not matched to a gene: 6. The CDR3 is CASSVGLAGSETQYF. DNA for the CDR3: TGTGCCAGCAGCGTAGGTCTAGCGGGCAGCGAGACCCAGTACTTC.

The rearrangement links TRBV30 to TRBJ1-5; D is unclear. The CDR3 is 16 amino acids. V shed 0 bases and J shed 0 bases, with 12 bases lying between them. CDR1 is GTSNPN, CDR2 SVGIG, per germline (reference sequence). CDR3 region: CAWSVLGRDSNQPQHF. The CDR3 bases are TGTGCCTGGAGTGTACTAGGTAGAGATAGCAATCAGCCCCAGCATTTT.

V gene TRBV11-2 combines with J gene TRBJ1-1, with 7 bases aligning to TRBD1. Germline trimming cut 6 bases from V and 8 bases from J; bases unmatched to any gene: 6. Germline lookup yields CDR1 SGHAT and CDR2 FQNNGV. This CDR3 spans 12 amino acids. CDR3 DNA: TGTGCCAGCAGGGAGACAGGGCGGGAAGCTTTCTTT. It encodes CASRETGREAFF.

This chain connects TRBV15 to TRBJ1-2, with D tentatively TRBD1 (5 bases). Germline CDR1 LNHNV, CDR2 YYDKDF (reference sequence). This CDR3 has 14 residues. V lost 7 bases and J lost 4, with 16 bases in between. The CDR3 DNA follows: TGTGCCACCACCACGGGACTGGGGTTCTATGGCTACACCTTC. Translating it yields CATTTGLGFYGYTF.

The gene calls are TRBV15 and TRBJ2-1, with TRBD2 identical over 10 bases. Germline CDR1 reads LNHNV; CDR2 reads YYDKDF (reference sequence). The CDR3 is 15 residues long. V was clipped by 0 bases and J by 10 bases; unmatched bases: 6. CDR3: CATSRELAGYGEQFF. CDR3 in DNA: TGTGCCACCAGCAGAGAACTAGCGGGATATGGGGAGCAGTTCTTC.

The chain joins TRBV29-1 to TRBJ2-5, with TRBD1 identical over 9 bases. This CDR3 is 14 amino acids long. Germline CDR1 is SQVTM and CDR2 is ANQGSEA. The trim removed 6 bases at V and 5 bases at J, leaving 10 bases unmatched. The CDR3 DNA follows: TGCAGCGTCGGGACAGGGCGGATTCATGAGACCCAGTACTTC. Residues: CSVGTGRIHETQYF. Using reference TRBV29-1 and TRBJ2-5 for the parts outside the CDR3, the full variable domain is SAVISQKPSRDICQRGTSLTIQCQVDSQVTMMFWYRQQPGQSLTLIATANQGSEATYESGFVIDKFPISRPNLTFSTLTVSNMSPEDSSIYLCSVGTGRIHETQYFGPGTRLLVL.